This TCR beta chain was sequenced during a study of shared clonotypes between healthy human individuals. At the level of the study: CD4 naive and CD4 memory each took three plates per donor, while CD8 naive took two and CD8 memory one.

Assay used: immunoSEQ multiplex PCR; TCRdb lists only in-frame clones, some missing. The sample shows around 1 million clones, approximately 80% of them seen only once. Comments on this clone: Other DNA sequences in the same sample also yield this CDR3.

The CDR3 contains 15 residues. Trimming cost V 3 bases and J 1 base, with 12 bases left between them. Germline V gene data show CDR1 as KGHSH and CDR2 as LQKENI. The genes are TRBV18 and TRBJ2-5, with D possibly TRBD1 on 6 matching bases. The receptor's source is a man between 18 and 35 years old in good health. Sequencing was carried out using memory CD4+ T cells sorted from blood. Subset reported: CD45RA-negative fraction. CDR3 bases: TGTGCCAGCTCACCGCAGACAGGCTCCCAAGAGACCCAGTACTTC. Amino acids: CASSPQTGSQETQYF.